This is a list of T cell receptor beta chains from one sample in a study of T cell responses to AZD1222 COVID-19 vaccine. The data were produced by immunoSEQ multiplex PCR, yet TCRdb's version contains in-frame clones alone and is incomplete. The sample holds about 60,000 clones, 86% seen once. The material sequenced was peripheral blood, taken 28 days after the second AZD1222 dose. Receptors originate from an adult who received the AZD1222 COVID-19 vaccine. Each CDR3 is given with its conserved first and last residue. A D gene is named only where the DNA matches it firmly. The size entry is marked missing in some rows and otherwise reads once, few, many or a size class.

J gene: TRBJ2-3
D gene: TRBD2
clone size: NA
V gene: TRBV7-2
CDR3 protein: CASSLRGAGTDTQYF
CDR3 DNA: TGTGCCAGCAGCTTACGGGGAGCGGGGACAGATACGCAGTATTTT

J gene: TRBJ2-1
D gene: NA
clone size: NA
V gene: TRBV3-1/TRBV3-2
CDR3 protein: CASSQRNPGDEQFF
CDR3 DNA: TGTGCCAGCAGCCAAAGAAATCCCGGGGATGAGCAGTTCTTC

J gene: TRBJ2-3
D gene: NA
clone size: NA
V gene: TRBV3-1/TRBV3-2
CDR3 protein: CASSQSADTQYF
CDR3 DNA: TGTGCCAGCAGCCAATCGGCAGATACGCAGTATTTT

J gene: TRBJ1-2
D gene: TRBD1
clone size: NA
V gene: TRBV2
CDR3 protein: CASSGAQGAYGYTF
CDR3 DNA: TGTGCCAGCAGTGGTGCCCAGGGGGCCTATGGCTACACCTTC

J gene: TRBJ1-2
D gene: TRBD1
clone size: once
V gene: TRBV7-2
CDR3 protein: CASSLAQGGGGYTF
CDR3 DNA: TGTGCCAGCAGCTTAGCGCAAGGGGGCGGAGGCTACACCTTC

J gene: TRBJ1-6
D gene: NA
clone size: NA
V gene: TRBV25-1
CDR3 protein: CASSEFGDNSPLHF
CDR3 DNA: TGTGCCAGCAGTGAATTTGGTGATAATTCACCCCTCCACTTT

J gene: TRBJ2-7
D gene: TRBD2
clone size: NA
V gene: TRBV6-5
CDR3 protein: CASSYWTSGTYEQYF
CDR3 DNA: TGTGCCAGCAGTTACTGGACTAGCGGAACCTACGAGCAGTACTTC

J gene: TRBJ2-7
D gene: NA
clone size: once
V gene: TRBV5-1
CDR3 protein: CASSLEPGSAYEQYF
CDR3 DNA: TGCGCCAGCAGCTTGGAACCCGGCAGCGCCTACGAGCAGTACTTC

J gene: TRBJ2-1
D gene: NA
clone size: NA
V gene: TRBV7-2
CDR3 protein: CASSSDYRRGEQFF
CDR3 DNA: TGTGCCAGCAGCTCGGACTACCGTCGCGGTGAGCAGTTCTTC

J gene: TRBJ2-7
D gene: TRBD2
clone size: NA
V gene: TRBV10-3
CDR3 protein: CAISAKPSGGADEQYF
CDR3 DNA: TGTGCCATCAGTGCTAAGCCTAGCGGGGGGGCCGACGAGCAGTACTTC

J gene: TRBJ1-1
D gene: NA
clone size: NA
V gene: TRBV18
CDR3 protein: CASSPAVQGGATEAFF
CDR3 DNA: TGTGCCAGCTCACCAGCTGTCCAGGGCGGGGCCACTGAAGCTTTCTTT

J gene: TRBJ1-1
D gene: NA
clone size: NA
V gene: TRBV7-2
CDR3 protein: CASSLAGGGTEAFF
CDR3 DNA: TGTGCCAGCAGCTTAGCGGGAGGTGGCACTGAAGCTTTCTTT

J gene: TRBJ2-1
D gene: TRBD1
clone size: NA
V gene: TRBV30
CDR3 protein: CAWKPRDRFYNEQFF
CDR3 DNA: TGTGCCTGGAAACCACGGGACAGGTTCTACAATGAGCAGTTCTTC

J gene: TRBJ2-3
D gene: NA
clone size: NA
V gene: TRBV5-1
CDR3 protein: CASYTSIGSTDTQYF
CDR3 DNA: TGCGCCAGCTACACATCGATAGGCAGCACAGATACGCAGTATTTT

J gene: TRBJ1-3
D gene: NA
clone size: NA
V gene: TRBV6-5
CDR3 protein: CAIRLNSGNTIYF
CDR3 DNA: TGTGCCATCCGGCTGAACTCTGGAAACACCATATATTTT

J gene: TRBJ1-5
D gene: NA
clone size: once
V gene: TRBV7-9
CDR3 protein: CASSFRGGQPQHF
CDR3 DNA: TGTGCCAGCAGCTTTCGAGGGGGGCAGCCCCAGCATTTT

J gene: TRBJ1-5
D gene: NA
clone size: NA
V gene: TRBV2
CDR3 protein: CASGGLITHQPQHF
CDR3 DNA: TGTGCCAGTGGTGGGTTAATCACCCATCAGCCCCAGCATTTT

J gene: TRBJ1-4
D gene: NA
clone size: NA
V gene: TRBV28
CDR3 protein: CASTPGTLATNEKLFF
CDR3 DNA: TGTGCCAGCACCCCAGGGACACTTGCAACTAATGAAAAACTGTTTTTT

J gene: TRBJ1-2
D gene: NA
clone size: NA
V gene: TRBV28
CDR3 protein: CASSFVAGNNYGYTF
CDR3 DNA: TGTGCCAGCAGTTTTGTAGCAGGGAACAACTATGGCTACACCTTC

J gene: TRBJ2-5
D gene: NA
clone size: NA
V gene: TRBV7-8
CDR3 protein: CAILERGADIQETQYF
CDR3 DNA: TGTGCCATTTTAGAGAGGGGCGCCGATATCCAAGAGACCCAGTACTTC

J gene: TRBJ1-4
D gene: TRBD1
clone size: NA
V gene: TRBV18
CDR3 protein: CASRDSTNEKLFF
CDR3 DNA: TGTGCCAGCCGGGACAGTACTAATGAAAAACTGTTTTTT

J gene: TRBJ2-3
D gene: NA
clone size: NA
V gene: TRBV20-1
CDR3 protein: CSADLRQQYF
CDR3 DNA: TGCAGTGCCGACCTCCGGCAGCAGTATTTT

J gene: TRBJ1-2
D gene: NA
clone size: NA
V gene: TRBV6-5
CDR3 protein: CASSSGYGDGYTF
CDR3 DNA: TGTGCCAGCAGTTCAGGTTACGGTGATGGCTACACCTTC

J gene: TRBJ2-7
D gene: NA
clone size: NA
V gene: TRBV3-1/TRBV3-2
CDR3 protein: CASSQGIGSTTYEQYF
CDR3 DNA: TGTGCCAGCAGCCAAGGCATAGGTTCTACAACCTACGAGCAGTACTTC

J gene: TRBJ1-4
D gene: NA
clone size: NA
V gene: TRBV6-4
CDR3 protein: CASSETADTMKLFF
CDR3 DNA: TGTGCCAGCAGTGAAACAGCGGACACGATGAAACTGTTTTTT

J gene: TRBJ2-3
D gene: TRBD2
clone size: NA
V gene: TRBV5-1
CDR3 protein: CASSLATAGAGTDTQYF
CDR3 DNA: TGCGCCAGCAGCTTGGCCACAGCGGGGGCGGGCACAGATACGCAGTATTTT

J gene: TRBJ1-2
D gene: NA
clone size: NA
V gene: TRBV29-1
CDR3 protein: CSVPGTIFYGYTF
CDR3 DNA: TGCAGCGTCCCCGGGACGATCTTCTATGGCTACACCTTC

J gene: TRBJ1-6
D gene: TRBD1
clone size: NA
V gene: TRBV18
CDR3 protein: CASSVRTGGFYNSPLHF
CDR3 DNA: TGTGCCAGCTCAGTGCGGACAGGGGGTTTCTATAATTCACCCCTCCACTTT

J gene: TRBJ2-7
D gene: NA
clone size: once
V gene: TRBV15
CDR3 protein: CATSRGIQGGSYEQYF
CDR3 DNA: TGTGCCACCAGCAGGGGAATACAGGGAGGTTCCTACGAGCAGTACTTC

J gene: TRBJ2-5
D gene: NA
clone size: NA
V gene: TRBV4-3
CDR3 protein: CASSQALQGRETQYF
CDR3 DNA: TGCGCCAGCAGCCAAGCCCTACAGGGACGAGAGACCCAGTACTTC

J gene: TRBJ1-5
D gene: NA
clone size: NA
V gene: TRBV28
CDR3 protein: CASSHTTPQHF
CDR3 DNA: TGTGCCAGCAGTCACACTACGCCCCAGCATTTT

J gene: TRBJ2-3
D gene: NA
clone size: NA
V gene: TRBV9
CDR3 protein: CASSARTATTDTQYF
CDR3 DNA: TGTGCCAGCAGCGCCAGGACAGCCACCACAGATACGCAGTATTTT

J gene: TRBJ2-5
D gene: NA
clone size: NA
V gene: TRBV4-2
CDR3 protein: CASSQSSRRETQYF
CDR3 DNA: TGTGCCAGCAGCCAGAGTAGCCGCCGAGAGACCCAGTACTTC

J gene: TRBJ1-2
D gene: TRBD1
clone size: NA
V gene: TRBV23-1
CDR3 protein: CASRGQGMYGYTF
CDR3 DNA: TGCGCCAGCAGAGGACAGGGGATGTATGGCTACACCTTC

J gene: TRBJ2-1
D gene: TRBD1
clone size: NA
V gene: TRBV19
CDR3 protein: CASSTPRTGSYNEQFF
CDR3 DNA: TGTGCCAGTAGTACTCCTAGGACAGGTTCCTACAATGAGCAGTTCTTC

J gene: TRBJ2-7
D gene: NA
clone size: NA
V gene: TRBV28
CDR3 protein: CASSFSAGFSQQYF
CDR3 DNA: TGTGCCAGCAGTTTTTCCGCAGGATTCTCTCAGCAGTACTTC

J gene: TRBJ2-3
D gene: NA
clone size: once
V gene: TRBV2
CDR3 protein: CASSEQGSTDTQYF
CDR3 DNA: TGTGCCAGCAGTGAACAGGGTAGCACAGATACGCAGTATTTT

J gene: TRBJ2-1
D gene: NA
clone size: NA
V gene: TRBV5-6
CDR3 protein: CASSLEVNEQFF
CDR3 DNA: TGTGCCAGCAGCTTGGAAGTAAATGAGCAGTTCTTC

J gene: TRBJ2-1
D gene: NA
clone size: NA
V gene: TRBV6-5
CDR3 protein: CASSSVGSSYNEQFF
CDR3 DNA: TGTGCCAGCAGTTCCGTGGGGAGCTCCTACAATGAGCAGTTCTTC

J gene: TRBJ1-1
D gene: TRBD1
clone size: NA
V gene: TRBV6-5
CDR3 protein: CASTEHRGYTEAFF
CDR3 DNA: TGTGCCAGCACCGAACACAGGGGATACACTGAAGCTTTCTTT

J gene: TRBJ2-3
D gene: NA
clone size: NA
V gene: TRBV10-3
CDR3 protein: CAISPGAGSLGATDTQYF
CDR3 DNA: TGTGCCATCAGCCCGGGAGCAGGCAGCCTAGGAGCCACAGATACGCAGTATTTT

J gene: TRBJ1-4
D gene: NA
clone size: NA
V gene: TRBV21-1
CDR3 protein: CASSPPGETNEKLFF
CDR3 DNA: TGTGCCAGCAGCCCGCCCGGGGAAACTAATGAAAAACTGTTTTTT

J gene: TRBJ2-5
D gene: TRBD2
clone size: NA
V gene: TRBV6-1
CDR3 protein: CASSEALLAGGKETQYF
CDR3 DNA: TGTGCCAGCAGTGAAGCATTACTAGCGGGGGGGAAAGAGACCCAGTACTTC

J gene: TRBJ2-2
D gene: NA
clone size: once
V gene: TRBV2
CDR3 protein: CASNEWGSNTGELFF
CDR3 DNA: TGTGCCAGCAACGAGTGGGGTTCGAACACCGGGGAGCTGTTTTTT

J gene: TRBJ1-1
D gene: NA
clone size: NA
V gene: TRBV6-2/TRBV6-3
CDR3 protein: CASSYSTGRSAENTEAFF
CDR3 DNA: TGTGCCAGCAGTTACTCGACTGGCAGGAGTGCCGAGAACACTGAAGCTTTCTTT

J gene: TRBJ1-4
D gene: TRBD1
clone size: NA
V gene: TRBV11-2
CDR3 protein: CASSFGQGAVGEKLFF
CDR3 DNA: TGTGCCAGCAGCTTTGGACAGGGGGCAGTAGGTGAAAAACTGTTTTTT

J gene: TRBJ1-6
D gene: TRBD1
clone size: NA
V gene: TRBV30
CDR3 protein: CAWSVVQGGSPLHF
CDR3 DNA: TGTGCCTGGAGTGTAGTACAGGGGGGGTCACCCCTCCACTTT

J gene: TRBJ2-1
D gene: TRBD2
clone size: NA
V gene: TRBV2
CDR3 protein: CASSNPRGGNEQFF
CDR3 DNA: TGTGCCAGCAGTAATCCACGGGGGGGCAATGAGCAGTTCTTC

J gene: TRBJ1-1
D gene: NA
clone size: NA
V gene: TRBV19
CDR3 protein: CASSIWGRGETEAFF
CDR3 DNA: TGTGCCAGTAGTATATGGGGACGGGGGGAGACTGAAGCTTTCTTT

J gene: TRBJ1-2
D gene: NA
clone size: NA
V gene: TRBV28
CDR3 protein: CASSFRVVGYTF
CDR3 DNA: TGTGCCAGCAGTTTCAGGGTAGTAGGCTACACCTTC

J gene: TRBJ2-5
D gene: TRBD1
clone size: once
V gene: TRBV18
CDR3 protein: CASSQGQGETQYF
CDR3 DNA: TGTGCCAGCTCCCAGGGACAGGGAGAGACCCAGTACTTC

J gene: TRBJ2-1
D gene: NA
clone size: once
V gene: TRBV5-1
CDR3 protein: CASSLRQNRAQGVNEQFF
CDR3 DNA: TGCGCCAGCAGCTTGCGGCAGAACAGAGCTCAAGGTGTGAATGAGCAGTTCTTC

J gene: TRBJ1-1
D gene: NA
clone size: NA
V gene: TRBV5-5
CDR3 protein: CASSLGRYEAFF
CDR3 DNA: TGTGCCAGCAGCTTGGGACGGTATGAAGCTTTCTTT

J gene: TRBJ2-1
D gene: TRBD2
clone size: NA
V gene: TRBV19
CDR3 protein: CASSIRTSGRNEQFF
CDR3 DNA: TGTGCCAGTAGTATCCGGACTAGCGGGAGGAATGAGCAGTTCTTC

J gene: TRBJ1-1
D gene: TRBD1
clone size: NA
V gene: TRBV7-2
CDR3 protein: CASSISQGAEAFF
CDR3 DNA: TGTGCCAGCAGCATATCTCAGGGGGCTGAAGCTTTCTTT

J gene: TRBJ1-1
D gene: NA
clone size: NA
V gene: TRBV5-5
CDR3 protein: CASSAGTHTEAFF
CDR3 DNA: TGTGCCAGCAGCGCAGGGACACATACTGAAGCTTTCTTT